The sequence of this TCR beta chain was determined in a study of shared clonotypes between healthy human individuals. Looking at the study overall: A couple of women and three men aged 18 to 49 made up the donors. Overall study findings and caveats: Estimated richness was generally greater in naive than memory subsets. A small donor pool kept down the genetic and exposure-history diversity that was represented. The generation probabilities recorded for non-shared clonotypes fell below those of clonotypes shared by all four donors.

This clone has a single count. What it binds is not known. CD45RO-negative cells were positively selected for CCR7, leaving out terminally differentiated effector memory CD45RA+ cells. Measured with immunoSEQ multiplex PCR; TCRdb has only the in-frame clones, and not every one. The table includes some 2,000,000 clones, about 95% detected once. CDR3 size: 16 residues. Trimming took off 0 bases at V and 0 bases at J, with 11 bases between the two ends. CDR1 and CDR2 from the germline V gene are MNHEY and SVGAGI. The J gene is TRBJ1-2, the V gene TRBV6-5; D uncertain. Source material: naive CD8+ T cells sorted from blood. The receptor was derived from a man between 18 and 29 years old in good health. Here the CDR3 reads CASSYSGSRANYGYTF. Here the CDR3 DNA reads TGTGCCAGCAGTTACTCGGGGAGCCGAGCTAACTATGGCTACACCTTC.